The 29 T cell receptor beta chains below were found in one sample sequenced in a study of cytomegalovirus exposure and HLA in healthy donors. With 60 Vbeta and 13 Jbeta primers, the PCR was carried out. The assay was immunoSEQ multiplex PCR, and TCRdb's table has in-frame clones only and misses some. The sample yields under 150,000 clones, around three quarters seen once. Sequenced: PBMCs. These receptors all stem from a man in his thirties or forties in good health and CMV-seropositive.

V usage is TRBV9 and J usage is TRBJ2-5; D remains unclear. V was clipped by 0 bases and J by 5 bases, with 14 bases between them. From germline, CDR1 is SGDLS and CDR2 YYNGEE. This CDR3 contains 15 residues. The CDR3 DNA reads TGTGCCAGCAGCGTAGGATTCTCACATATTGAGACCCAGTACTTC. Its protein product is CASSVGFSHIETQYF. The complete variable domain, with remaining parts taken from reference TRBV9 and TRBJ2-5, reads DSGVTQTPKHLITATGQRVTLRCSPRSGDLSVYWYQQSLDQGLQFLIQYYNGEERAKGNILERFSAQQFPDLHSELNLSSLELGDSALYFCASSVGFSHIETQYFGPGTRLLVL.

The chain is built from TRBV6-1 and TRBJ2-3, with D tentatively TRBD2 (6 bases). In germline, CDR1 is MNHNS, CDR2 SASEGT. Trimming left V 2 bases short and J 4 bases short, with 13 bases between. The CDR3 has 15 residues. The CDR3 loop is CASSESFGSADTQYF. The CDR3 coding sequence is TGTGCCAGCAGTGAATCGTTCGGGAGCGCAGATACGCAGTATTTT.

This sequence joins TRBV7-2 and TRBJ2-2; TRBD2 might be the D (6 bases). There are 18 residues in the CDR3. The germline gives CDR1 SGHTA, CDR2 FQGNSA. The V end lost 5 bases, the J end lost 0 bases, and 19 bases lay between the germline ends. The chain's CDR3 is CASSPVAGQRANTGELFF. In DNA, the CDR3 is TGTGCCAGCAGCCCTGTCGCGGGGCAGCGAGCGAACACCGGGGAGCTGTTTTTT.

V and J are TRBV11-2 and TRBJ2-2; 11 nucleotides align to TRBD2. There are 18 residues in the CDR3. V was clipped by 4 bases and J by 3 bases; unmatched bases: 10. CDR1 SGHAT and CDR2 FQNNGV come from the germline V gene. CDR3 region: CASSSYRLAGKDTGELFF. The CDR3 region has the DNA TGTGCCAGCAGCTCCTACAGACTAGCGGGGAAGGACACCGGGGAGCTGTTTTTT.

The chain recombines TRBV5-5 with TRBJ1-1; 7 bases map to TRBD1. The ends lost 7 bases at V and 4 bases at J; junction bases unmatched: 10. Germline-derived CDR1 and CDR2 are SGHKS and YYEKEE (reference sequence). The CDR3 consists of 14 residues. The CDR3 here is CASSFQPGGTEAFF. DNA for the CDR3: TGTGCCAGCTCCTTTCAGCCAGGGGGCACTGAAGCTTTCTTT.

In its sample, this clone was seen a few times. The chain links TRBV5-1 to TRBJ1-4; TRBD1 agrees at 8 bases. CDR3 size: 14 residues. The germline V gene has CDR1 SGHRS and CDR2 YFSETQ. The ends lost 3 bases at V and 5 bases at J; junction bases unmatched: 3. CDR3 bases: TGCGCCAGCAGCTCCGGACAGGGCAATGAAAAACTGTTTTTT. It is translated as CASSSGQGNEKLFF.

This clone was counted once. The chain has TRBV30 and TRBJ1-1; 9 nucleotides line up with TRBD1. This CDR3 has 13 amino acids. The junction had 4 bases not matched to a gene; V was cut back by 5 bases and J by 3 bases. The germline V gene has CDR1 GTSNPN and CDR2 SVGIG (reference sequence). The CDR3: CAWGTGWDTEAFF. For the CDR3, the DNA is TGTGCCTGGGGGACAGGGTGGGACACTGAAGCTTTCTTT.

The chain links TRBV15 to TRBJ2-5; D might be TRBD2 (5 bases). CDR1 is LNHNV, CDR2 YYDKDF, per germline (reference sequence). The CDR3 has 13 residues. V dropped 1 base and J dropped 11 bases, with 14 bases sitting between them. The CDR3 is CATSRVEFRGQYF. Here the CDR3 DNA reads TGTGCCACCAGCAGAGTAGAGTTTAGAGGGCAGTACTTC.

Notes on this clone: A junction boundary mismatches the germline segment, possibly from a read error. For the CDR3, the DNA is TGTGCCAGCACAACAGTATTTACTGGGGCCAACGGCCTGACTTTC. It translates to CASTTVFTGANGLTF. The chain is built from TRBV6-1 and TRBJ2-6, with D possibly being TRBD1 (5 bases). The V gene's germline CDR1 is MNHNS and CDR2 SASEGT. The CDR3 runs to 15 residues.

The J gene is TRBJ1-1, the V gene TRBV6-5, with D unclear. The V end was cut by 4 bases, the J end by 1 base, with 10 bases between. CDR3 length: 14 residues. Germline values: CDR1 MNHEY, CDR2 SVGAGI. CDR3 in amino acids: CASSSGIANTEAFF. DNA for the CDR3: TGTGCCAGCAGTTCCGGGATAGCGAACACTGAAGCTTTCTTT.

V usage is TRBV7-3 and J usage is TRBJ2-7; 8 bases are shared with TRBD2. Germline loops: CDR1 SGHTA, CDR2 FQGTGA. The CDR3 runs to 14 residues. J lost 5 bases, V lost 2 bases, and 5 bases had no gene match. The DNA of the CDR3 is TGTGCCAGCAGCTTAGCGGGAGGATCGGACGAGCAGTACTTC. It is translated as CASSLAGGSDEQYF.

The table lists this clone with a few counts. The rearrangement links TRBV15 to TRBJ2-1; 13 bases line up with TRBD2. This CDR3 spans 17 amino acids. Germline assignment: CDR1 LNHNV and CDR2 YYDKDF (reference sequence). V was clipped by 0 bases and J by 9 bases; unmatched bases: 8. The CDR3 DNA sequence: TGTGCCACCAGCAGAGATCGAGGACTAGCGGGAGTGGGTGAGCAGTTCTTC. It encodes CATSRDRGLAGVGEQFF. Based on the CDR3 plus reference TRBV15 and TRBJ2-1, the full variable domain is DAMVIQNPRYQVTQFGKPVTLSCSQTLNHNVMYWYQQKSSQAPKLLFHYYDKDFNNEADTPDNFQSRRPNTSFCFLDIRSPGLGDTAMYLCATSRDRGLAGVGEQFFGPGTRLTVL.

The rearrangement links TRBV4-1 to TRBJ2-6, with 7 bases aligning to TRBD2. Germline CDR1 is MGHRA and CDR2 is YSYEKL. The trim removed 2 bases at V and 2 bases at J, leaving 3 bases unmatched. The length of the CDR3 is 16 residues. The CDR3 reads CASSQFTSAGANVLTF. Here the CDR3 DNA reads TGCGCCAGCAGCCAATTTACTAGCGCTGGGGCCAACGTCCTGACTTTC.

This clone was detected only a few times. The chain has TRBV28 and TRBJ2-2; TRBD1 matches 10 bases. After removal of 5 bases from V and 8 bases from J, the junction contained 14 bases not matched to a gene. The CDR3 length is 17 residues. The germline gives CDR1 MDHEN, CDR2 SYDVKM. The CDR3 reads CASSHWDLDRGPGELFF. CDR3 nucleotides: TGTGCCAGCAGTCATTGGGACTTAGACAGGGGGCCGGGGGAGCTGTTTTTT.

The chain combines TRBV7-8 with TRBJ2-5; D not resolved. This CDR3 is built from 14 residues. The ends were cut back, 6 bases at V and 1 base at J, with 12 bases in the middle. Per germline, CDR1 SGHVS and CDR2 FQNEAQ. CDR3 sequence reads: CASSPVPLQETQYF. CDR3 sequence (DNA): TGTGCCAGCAGTCCGGTCCCACTCCAAGAGACCCAGTACTTC.

This rearrangement joins TRBV27 to TRBJ2-7; 7 nucleotides align to TRBD1. The CDR3 has 13 residues. The germline CDR1 and CDR2 sequences are MNHEY and SMNVEV (reference sequence). The junction had 2 bases not matched to a gene; V was cut back by 2 bases and J by 4 bases. Here the CDR3 reads CASSLQTGYEQYF. CDR3 DNA sequence: TGTGCCAGCAGTTTACAGACAGGGTACGAGCAGTACTTC.

The genes are TRBV11-3 and TRBJ2-2; D unresolved. The germline gives CDR1 SGHNT, CDR2 YENEEA. The CDR3 is made up of 13 amino acids. V was clipped by 1 base and J by 8 bases, with 8 bases between them. CDR3 bases: TGTGCCAGCAGCTTAGGGGCCGCTGGGGAGCTGTTTTTT. Its protein product is CASSLGAAGELFF.

The J gene is TRBJ2-7, the V gene TRBV4-3, with a possible D match to TRBD2 (5 bases). CDR3 length: 15 amino acids. V lost 4 bases and J lost 9, with 22 bases in between. Germline assignment: CDR1 LGHNA and CDR2 YSLEER. The CDR3, as DNA: TGCGCCAGCAGCCTGAGCTTGGGGTCAACAAGCGGGCAGTACTTC. This translates into CASSLSLGSTSGQYF.

The rearrangement links TRBV11-2 to TRBJ2-5, with 7 bases matching TRBD1. The CDR3 loop spans 15 amino acids. CDR1 SGHAT and CDR2 FQNNGV come from the germline V gene. V gave up 3 bases and J gave up 3 bases; unmatched junction bases: 7. CDR3 loop: CASSFRPDREETQYF. Here the CDR3 DNA reads TGTGCCAGCAGCTTCCGACCTGACAGGGAAGAGACCCAGTACTTC.

This clone appeared a single time. The chain is built from TRBV19 and TRBJ2-5; 12 nucleotides align to TRBD2. V gave up 3 bases and J gave up 2 bases; unmatched junction bases: 4. Germline CDR1 reads LNHDA; CDR2 reads SQIVND (reference sequence). The CDR3 contains 16 residues. The CDR3 reads CASSMRTSGEQETQYF. The CDR3, as DNA: TGTGCCAGTAGTATGAGGACTAGCGGGGAACAAGAGACCCAGTACTTC.

The genes are TRBV7-2 and TRBJ1-2; D gene unclear. This CDR3 contains 15 residues. V gave up 1 base and J gave up 6 bases, with 15 bases separating them. In germline, CDR1 is SGHTA, CDR2 FQGNSA. The CDR3 reads CASSLGPTERHGYTF. The CDR3 region has the DNA TGTGCCAGCAGCTTAGGACCGACGGAGCGTCATGGCTACACCTTC.

The chain combines TRBV7-3 with TRBJ2-5; 10 nucleotides align to TRBD2. V shed 4 bases and J 2 bases; nucleotides not matched to a gene: 19. The CDR3 is 20 residues long. Germline CDR1 SGHTA, CDR2 FQGTGA. The CDR3 sequence: CASSSPTSWTSGPGQETQYF. The DNA of the CDR3 is TGTGCCAGCAGCTCACCAACCTCGTGGACTAGCGGACCGGGACAAGAGACCCAGTACTTC. The full variable domain, rest sourced from reference TRBV7-3 and TRBJ2-5, is GAGVSQTPSNKVTEKGKYVELRCDPISGHTALYWYRQSLGQGPEFLIYFQGTGAADDSGLPNDRFFAVRPEGSVSTLKIQRTERGDSAVYLCASSSPTSWTSGPGQETQYFGPGTRLLVL.

This sequence joins TRBV7-2 and TRBJ2-3, with D possibly matching TRBD1 (5 bases). CDR3 length: 13 amino acids. V lost 3 bases to trimming and J lost 3 bases, with 7 bases between them. CDR1 and CDR2 (germline): SGHTA, FQGNSA. CDR3 amino acids: CASSLQGTDTQYF. The CDR3 bases are TGTGCCAGCAGCTTGCAGGGTACAGATACGCAGTATTTT.

This sequence joins TRBV27 and TRBJ1-1; 7 bases are shared with TRBD1. The germline CDR1 and CDR2 sequences are MNHEY and SMNVEV (reference sequence). The CDR3 totals 14 residues. Trimming removed 6 bases from V and 2 bases from J; junction bases left unmatched: 6. CDR3 residues: CASRLTGDNTEAFF. The DNA of the CDR3 is TGTGCCAGCAGACTTACAGGGGATAACACTGAAGCTTTCTTT.

J is TRBJ2-5 and V is TRBV5-1, with 10 bases aligning to TRBD1. The CDR3 has 15 residues. The V and J ends lost 7 bases and 5 bases, in that order; junction bases with no gene match: 11. Per the germline V gene, CDR1 is SGHRS and CDR2 is YFSETQ. CDR3 protein: CASPPKTGGGETQYF. Written as DNA, the CDR3 is TGCGCCAGCCCTCCCAAGACAGGGGGCGGTGAGACCCAGTACTTC. Supplemented by reference TRBV5-1 and TRBJ2-5, the full variable domain reads KAGVTQTPRYLIKTRGQQVTLSCSPISGHRSVSWYQQTPGQGLQFLFEYFSETQRNKGNFPGRFSGRQFSNSRSEMNVSTLELGDSALYLCASPPKTGGGETQYFGPGTRLLVL.

This chain links TRBV7-3 with TRBJ2-1; 10 bases are a match to TRBD2. The CDR3 has 17 residues. Germline CDR1 SGHTA, CDR2 FQGTGA. V shed 4 bases and J 4 bases; nucleotides not matched to a gene: 10. CDR3 DNA: TGTGCCAGCAGCTATACCCAAGCGGGAGGGTCATACAATGAGCAGTTCTTC. As protein: CASSYTQAGGSYNEQFF.

The chain employs TRBV15 and TRBJ1-1; no firm D call. The V and J ends lost 1 base and 1 base respectively, with 4 bases between them. The CDR3 spans 13 residues. From germline, CDR1 is LNHNV and CDR2 YYDKDF (reference sequence). CDR3 amino acids: CATSRARNTEAFF. The CDR3 nucleotides are TGTGCCACCAGCAGAGCGAGGAACACTGAAGCTTTCTTT. Filled out from reference TRBV15 and TRBJ1-1, the complete variable domain reads DAMVIQNPRYQVTQFGKPVTLSCSQTLNHNVMYWYQQKSSQAPKLLFHYYDKDFNNEADTPDNFQSRRPNTSFCFLDIRSPGLGDTAMYLCATSRARNTEAFFGQGTRLTVV.

The rearrangement joins TRBV6-5 to TRBJ2-7; 9 bases fit TRBD2. The CDR3 has 16 amino acids. V was pared by 2 bases and J by 0 bases, with 5 bases of the junction left unmatched. Germline CDR1 and CDR2: MNHEY and SVGAGI. In DNA, the CDR3 is TGTGCCAGCAGTTACCCTAATAGCGGGGGCTCCTACGAGCAGTACTTC. Amino acids: CASSYPNSGGSYEQYF.

This sequence joins TRBV15 and TRBJ2-2, with D tentatively TRBD1 (7 bases). The CDR3 runs 18 residues. V gave up 3 bases and J gave up 6 bases, with 23 bases separating them. Germline loops: CDR1 LNHNV, CDR2 YYDKDF (reference sequence). The CDR3 DNA follows: TGTGCCACCAGCAGCAGTGCAGCGGGCAGGGGGTGGCCCGGGGAGCTGTTTTTT. Protein sequence: CATSSSAAGRGWPGELFF.